This T cell receptor (beta chain) is drawn from a study of early T cells in non-severe SARS-CoV-2 infection. This clonotype appeared many times. TCRdb re-derived calls from the 5' RACE reads in MiXCR, one entry per CDR3 protein. This table has fewer than 55,000 distinct CDR3 sequences, 6% to 7% appearing once. This receptor was taken from an adult who was a healthcare worker with PCR-confirmed SARS-CoV-2 infection or an uninfected control (not recorded which). The specimen was whole blood, collected at baseline.

The CDR3 DNA sequence: TGTGCCAGCAGCGCCTCTAGCTTCTACAATGAGCAGTTCTTC. This encodes CASSASSFYNEQFF. The chain carries TRBV7-3 and TRBJ2-1; D is perhaps TRBD2 (5 bases). Per germline, CDR1 SGHTA and CDR2 FQGTGA. With 5 bases removed from V and 3 bases from J, the gap between germline ends came to 11 bases. The CDR3 spans 14 residues.